The rows below give T cell receptor beta chains drawn from one sample of a study of long-term antiretroviral therapy in people with HIV. The repertoire was sequenced with immunoSEQ multiplex PCR; TCRdb's copy has only in-frame clones and lacks some. Of 20,000 to 25,000 clones listed, 81% are singletons. The sample consisted of unsorted PBMCs, taken 0.1 years before starting antiretroviral therapy. These receptors were taken from a man between 40 and 49 years old with HIV. CDR3s include the opening cysteine and the closing phenylalanine or tryptophan. A D gene is named only where the DNA matches it firmly. Part of the rows lack a size; the others show once, few, many or a class for expanded clones.

D gene	V gene	clone size	J gene	CDR3 protein	CDR3 DNA
TRBD2	TRBV18	.	TRBJ2-5	CASSLGGTSFAQYF	TGTGCCAGCTCACTTGGCGGGACTAGTTTTGCCCAGTACTTC
.	TRBV5-4	.	TRBJ2-5	CASSILETQYF	TGTGCCAGCAGCATCCTAGAGACCCAGTACTTC
.	TRBV19	.	TRBJ2-2	CATPEGGTPNTGELFF	TGTGCCACCCCAGAGGGGGGGACCCCGAACACCGGGGAGCTGTTTTTT
.	TRBV2	.	TRBJ2-7	CASTETRYEQYF	TGTGCCAGCACCGAAACCCGGTACGAGCAGTACTTC
.	TRBV15	once	TRBJ2-6	CATSAGSGANVLTF	TGTGCCACCAGCGCAGGGAGCGGGGCCAACGTCCTGACTTTC
.	TRBV29-1	.	TRBJ2-3	CSVGAGAGVGTDTQYF	TGCAGCGTGGGTGCTGGGGCCGGCGTCGGCACAGATACGCAGTATTTT
TRBD1	TRBV7-2	.	TRBJ2-3	CASRAGTGREGTDTQYF	TGTGCCAGCAGGGCCGGGACAGGAAGGGAAGGCACAGATACGCAGTATTTT
.	TRBV4-2	.	TRBJ2-5	CASSTSGSGETQYF	TGTGCCAGCAGCACTAGTGGAAGCGGGGAGACCCAGTACTTC
.	TRBV13	.	TRBJ2-1	CASHLSSPRGNEQFF	TGTGCCAGCCACTTATCTTCCCCCCGCGGCAATGAGCAGTTCTTC
.	TRBV2	.	TRBJ1-2	CASTGENYGYTF	TGTGCCAGCACCGGGGAGAACTATGGCTACACCTTC
TRBD2	TRBV11-2	few	TRBJ2-7	CASSLPPPSGRWYEQYF	TGTGCCAGCAGCTTGCCCCCTCCCAGCGGGAGGTGGTACGAGCAGTACTTC
.	TRBV27	.	TRBJ1-5	CASRPGWSNQPQHF	TGTGCCAGCAGGCCAGGGTGGAGCAATCAGCCCCAGCATTTT
.	TRBV15	.	TRBJ1-1	CATSKGTYLGNTEAFF	TGTGCCACCAGCAAAGGGACATATCTCGGCAACACTGAAGCTTTCTTT
.	TRBV5-8	.	TRBJ1-5	CASSWPYSYSNQPQHF	TGTGCCAGCAGCTGGCCTTACTCTTATAGCAATCAGCCCCAGCATTTT
.	TRBV20-1	.	TRBJ1-2	CSARGYGYTF	TGCAGTGCAAGGGGTTATGGCTACACCTTC
TRBD2	TRBV28	.	TRBJ2-5	CASSELAGGRGTQYF	TGTGCCAGCAGTGAACTAGCGGGGGGGCGGGGGACCCAGTACTTC
.	TRBV7-9	.	TRBJ2-3	CASSFAGGTDTQYF	TGTGCCAGCAGCTTCGCAGGGGGCACAGATACGCAGTATTTT
.	TRBV5-8	.	TRBJ2-2	CASSLMGATGELFF	TGTGCCAGCAGCTTGATGGGGGCTACCGGGGAGCTGTTTTTT
TRBD1	TRBV7-9	.	TRBJ1-5	CASSPGGAEPQHF	TGTGCCAGCAGCCCAGGGGGGGCCGAGCCCCAGCATTTT
.	TRBV6-5	.	TRBJ1-5	CASSYSVQEEPQHF	TGTGCCAGCAGTTACTCAGTCCAGGAGGAGCCCCAGCATTTT
.	TRBV27	few	TRBJ1-5	CASSRGVDQPQHF	TGTGCCAGCAGTCGGGGAGTGGATCAGCCCCAGCATTTT
.	TRBV7-2	once	TRBJ1-4	CASSPGRRGEKLFF	TGTGCCAGCAGCCCCGGGAGAAGAGGTGAAAAACTGTTTTTT
TRBD1	TRBV18	.	TRBJ2-4	CASSPGQVFNIQYF	TGTGCCAGCTCACCAGGACAGGTTTTCAACATTCAGTACTTC
.	TRBV27	.	TRBJ2-1	CASSSQWGAKNEQFF	TGTGCCAGCAGTTCCCAATGGGGGGCGAAAAATGAGCAGTTCTTC
.	TRBV1	.	TRBJ1-5	CTSSQPKPGRDQPQHF	TGCACCAGCAGCCAACCCAAGCCCGGGCGGGATCAGCCCCAGCATTTT
TRBD1	TRBV7-2	.	TRBJ2-7	CASSPRGTGSYEQYF	TGTGCCAGCAGCCCCAGGGGGACGGGCTCCTACGAGCAGTACTTC
.	TRBV18	.	TRBJ2-5	CASAGDIKETQYF	TGTGCCAGCGCTGGGGACATTAAAGAGACCCAGTACTTC
.	TRBV6-1	.	TRBJ2-7	CASSGSRGLSYEQYF	TGTGCCAGCAGTGGCTCGCGGGGGCTCTCCTACGAGCAGTACTTC
.	TRBV9	.	TRBJ1-3	CASRGGEIPGNTIYF	TGTGCCAGCAGAGGAGGGGAGATCCCTGGAAACACCATATATTTT
TRBD1	TRBV27	.	TRBJ1-5	CASSLGGRTGSVQPQHF	TGTGCCAGCAGCTTGGGCGGGAGGACAGGGTCGGTTCAGCCCCAGCATTTT
.	TRBV5-5	.	TRBJ2-7	CASSFPLTDYEQYF	TGTGCCAGCAGCTTTCCCCTGACAGACTACGAGCAGTACTTC
TRBD2	TRBV7-2	.	TRBJ2-7	CASSLGGLAGGYEQYF	TGTGCCAGCAGCTTAGGGGGACTAGCGGGAGGGTACGAGCAGTACTTC
.	TRBV7-3	.	TRBJ1-6	CASSLGGYNSPLHF	TGTGCCAGCAGCTTAGGGGGCTATAATTCACCCCTCCACTTT
.	TRBV6-5	few	TRBJ2-2	CASSYSGGGTGELFF	TGTGCCAGCAGTTACTCGGGGGGAGGTACCGGGGAGCTGTTTTTT
.	TRBV15	.	TRBJ2-5	CATSRGDKAGQETQYF	TGTGCCACCAGCAGAGGGGATAAAGCGGGTCAAGAGACCCAGTACTTC
.	TRBV4-1	.	TRBJ2-5	CASSQEGTGKTQYF	TGCGCCAGCAGCCAAGAGGGAACTGGAAAGACCCAGTACTTC
.	TRBV30	.	TRBJ2-4	CAMEDEVAKNIQYF	TGTGCCATGGAGGATGAAGTAGCCAAAAACATTCAGTACTTC
.	TRBV9	.	TRBJ1-5	CASSSEAGVVGNQPQHF	TGTGCCAGCAGCTCAGAGGCAGGGGTCGTGGGCAATCAGCCCCAGCATTTT
TRBD1	TRBV5-6	.	TRBJ2-3	CASSQRQGVADTQYF	TGTGCCAGCAGCCAACGGCAGGGGGTAGCAGATACGCAGTATTTT
TRBD1	TRBV7-9	.	TRBJ1-1	CASSRTAGSGGVNTEAFF	TGTGCCAGCAGCCGTACAGCGGGATCAGGGGGCGTGAACACTGAAGCTTTCTTT
.	TRBV4-1	.	TRBJ2-4	CASSPLLGSDIQYF	TGCGCCAGCAGCCCCCTTCTAGGTAGCGACATTCAGTACTTC
.	TRBV5-4	.	TRBJ2-1	CASSRTTSPEAYNEQFF	TGTGCCAGCAGCCGAACCACGTCTCCTGAAGCCTACAATGAGCAGTTCTTC
TRBD2	TRBV4-3	.	TRBJ2-3	CASSQDIVGGPDTQYF	TGCGCCAGCAGCCAAGATATCGTGGGAGGGCCGGATACGCAGTATTTT
.	TRBV4-3	.	TRBJ2-3	CASSQDSLAYGTQYF	TGCGCCAGCAGCCAAGACTCACTAGCATACGGTACGCAGTATTTT
.	TRBV19	few	TRBJ2-3	CASPKPFSTDTQYF	TGTGCCAGCCCCAAACCCTTTAGCACAGATACGCAGTATTTT
TRBD1	TRBV2	.	TRBJ1-5	CASGRTGGDQPQHF	TGTGCCAGCGGTCGGACAGGGGGTGATCAGCCCCAGCATTTT
.	TRBV4-3	.	TRBJ1-5	CASSQAGGDQPQHF	TGCGCCAGCAGCCAAGCCGGCGGGGATCAGCCCCAGCATTTT
.	TRBV18	.	TRBJ2-7	CASSQGGGGFYEQYF	TGTGCCAGCTCACAAGGGGGCGGAGGGTTCTACGAGCAGTACTTC
.	TRBV6-1	.	TRBJ2-5	CASSEDLQETQYF	TGTGCCAGCAGTGAAGATCTCCAAGAGACCCAGTACTTC
.	TRBV6-4	.	TRBJ1-2	CASSDSGKAYGYTF	TGTGCCAGCAGTGACTCGGGTAAGGCCTATGGCTACACCTTC
.	TRBV7-2	.	TRBJ2-5	CASSLGAGPQETQYF	TGTGCCAGCAGCTTAGGGGCGGGACCCCAAGAGACCCAGTACTTC
.	TRBV19	.	TRBJ1-4	CASRLDGATNEKLFF	TGTGCCAGTAGACTGGACGGAGCAACTAATGAAAAACTGTTTTTT
.	TRBV27	.	TRBJ2-7	CASSPYELGLGQYF	TGTGCCAGCAGTCCCTATGAGTTGGGGCTAGGGCAGTACTTC
.	TRBV10-1	medium-sized	TRBJ2-2	CARRWQQNTGELFF	TGCGCCAGGAGGTGGCAGCAGAACACCGGGGAGCTGTTTTTT
.	TRBV4-1	.	TRBJ2-3	CASRFSTTAADTQYF	TGCGCCAGCAGATTCTCTACGACGGCGGCAGATACGCAGTATTTT
.	TRBV7-7	.	TRBJ1-3	CASSSPTNSGNTIYF	TGTGCCAGCAGCTCGCCTACCAACTCTGGAAACACCATATATTTT
.	TRBV18	.	TRBJ1-6	CASSPPGRYNSPLHF	TGTGCCAGCTCACCCCCGGGACGGTATAATTCACCCCTCCACTTT
.	TRBV7-2	.	TRBJ2-1	CASSLGPRGDEQFF	TGTGCCAGCAGCTTAGGGCCCCGAGGAGATGAGCAGTTCTTC
.	TRBV5-8	.	TRBJ2-7	CASSLIYEQYF	TGTGCCAGCAGCTTGATCTACGAGCAGTACTTC
.	TRBV19	.	TRBJ2-6	CASSRISSGANVLTF	TGTGCCAGTAGCAGGATCAGCTCTGGGGCCAACGTCCTGACTTTC